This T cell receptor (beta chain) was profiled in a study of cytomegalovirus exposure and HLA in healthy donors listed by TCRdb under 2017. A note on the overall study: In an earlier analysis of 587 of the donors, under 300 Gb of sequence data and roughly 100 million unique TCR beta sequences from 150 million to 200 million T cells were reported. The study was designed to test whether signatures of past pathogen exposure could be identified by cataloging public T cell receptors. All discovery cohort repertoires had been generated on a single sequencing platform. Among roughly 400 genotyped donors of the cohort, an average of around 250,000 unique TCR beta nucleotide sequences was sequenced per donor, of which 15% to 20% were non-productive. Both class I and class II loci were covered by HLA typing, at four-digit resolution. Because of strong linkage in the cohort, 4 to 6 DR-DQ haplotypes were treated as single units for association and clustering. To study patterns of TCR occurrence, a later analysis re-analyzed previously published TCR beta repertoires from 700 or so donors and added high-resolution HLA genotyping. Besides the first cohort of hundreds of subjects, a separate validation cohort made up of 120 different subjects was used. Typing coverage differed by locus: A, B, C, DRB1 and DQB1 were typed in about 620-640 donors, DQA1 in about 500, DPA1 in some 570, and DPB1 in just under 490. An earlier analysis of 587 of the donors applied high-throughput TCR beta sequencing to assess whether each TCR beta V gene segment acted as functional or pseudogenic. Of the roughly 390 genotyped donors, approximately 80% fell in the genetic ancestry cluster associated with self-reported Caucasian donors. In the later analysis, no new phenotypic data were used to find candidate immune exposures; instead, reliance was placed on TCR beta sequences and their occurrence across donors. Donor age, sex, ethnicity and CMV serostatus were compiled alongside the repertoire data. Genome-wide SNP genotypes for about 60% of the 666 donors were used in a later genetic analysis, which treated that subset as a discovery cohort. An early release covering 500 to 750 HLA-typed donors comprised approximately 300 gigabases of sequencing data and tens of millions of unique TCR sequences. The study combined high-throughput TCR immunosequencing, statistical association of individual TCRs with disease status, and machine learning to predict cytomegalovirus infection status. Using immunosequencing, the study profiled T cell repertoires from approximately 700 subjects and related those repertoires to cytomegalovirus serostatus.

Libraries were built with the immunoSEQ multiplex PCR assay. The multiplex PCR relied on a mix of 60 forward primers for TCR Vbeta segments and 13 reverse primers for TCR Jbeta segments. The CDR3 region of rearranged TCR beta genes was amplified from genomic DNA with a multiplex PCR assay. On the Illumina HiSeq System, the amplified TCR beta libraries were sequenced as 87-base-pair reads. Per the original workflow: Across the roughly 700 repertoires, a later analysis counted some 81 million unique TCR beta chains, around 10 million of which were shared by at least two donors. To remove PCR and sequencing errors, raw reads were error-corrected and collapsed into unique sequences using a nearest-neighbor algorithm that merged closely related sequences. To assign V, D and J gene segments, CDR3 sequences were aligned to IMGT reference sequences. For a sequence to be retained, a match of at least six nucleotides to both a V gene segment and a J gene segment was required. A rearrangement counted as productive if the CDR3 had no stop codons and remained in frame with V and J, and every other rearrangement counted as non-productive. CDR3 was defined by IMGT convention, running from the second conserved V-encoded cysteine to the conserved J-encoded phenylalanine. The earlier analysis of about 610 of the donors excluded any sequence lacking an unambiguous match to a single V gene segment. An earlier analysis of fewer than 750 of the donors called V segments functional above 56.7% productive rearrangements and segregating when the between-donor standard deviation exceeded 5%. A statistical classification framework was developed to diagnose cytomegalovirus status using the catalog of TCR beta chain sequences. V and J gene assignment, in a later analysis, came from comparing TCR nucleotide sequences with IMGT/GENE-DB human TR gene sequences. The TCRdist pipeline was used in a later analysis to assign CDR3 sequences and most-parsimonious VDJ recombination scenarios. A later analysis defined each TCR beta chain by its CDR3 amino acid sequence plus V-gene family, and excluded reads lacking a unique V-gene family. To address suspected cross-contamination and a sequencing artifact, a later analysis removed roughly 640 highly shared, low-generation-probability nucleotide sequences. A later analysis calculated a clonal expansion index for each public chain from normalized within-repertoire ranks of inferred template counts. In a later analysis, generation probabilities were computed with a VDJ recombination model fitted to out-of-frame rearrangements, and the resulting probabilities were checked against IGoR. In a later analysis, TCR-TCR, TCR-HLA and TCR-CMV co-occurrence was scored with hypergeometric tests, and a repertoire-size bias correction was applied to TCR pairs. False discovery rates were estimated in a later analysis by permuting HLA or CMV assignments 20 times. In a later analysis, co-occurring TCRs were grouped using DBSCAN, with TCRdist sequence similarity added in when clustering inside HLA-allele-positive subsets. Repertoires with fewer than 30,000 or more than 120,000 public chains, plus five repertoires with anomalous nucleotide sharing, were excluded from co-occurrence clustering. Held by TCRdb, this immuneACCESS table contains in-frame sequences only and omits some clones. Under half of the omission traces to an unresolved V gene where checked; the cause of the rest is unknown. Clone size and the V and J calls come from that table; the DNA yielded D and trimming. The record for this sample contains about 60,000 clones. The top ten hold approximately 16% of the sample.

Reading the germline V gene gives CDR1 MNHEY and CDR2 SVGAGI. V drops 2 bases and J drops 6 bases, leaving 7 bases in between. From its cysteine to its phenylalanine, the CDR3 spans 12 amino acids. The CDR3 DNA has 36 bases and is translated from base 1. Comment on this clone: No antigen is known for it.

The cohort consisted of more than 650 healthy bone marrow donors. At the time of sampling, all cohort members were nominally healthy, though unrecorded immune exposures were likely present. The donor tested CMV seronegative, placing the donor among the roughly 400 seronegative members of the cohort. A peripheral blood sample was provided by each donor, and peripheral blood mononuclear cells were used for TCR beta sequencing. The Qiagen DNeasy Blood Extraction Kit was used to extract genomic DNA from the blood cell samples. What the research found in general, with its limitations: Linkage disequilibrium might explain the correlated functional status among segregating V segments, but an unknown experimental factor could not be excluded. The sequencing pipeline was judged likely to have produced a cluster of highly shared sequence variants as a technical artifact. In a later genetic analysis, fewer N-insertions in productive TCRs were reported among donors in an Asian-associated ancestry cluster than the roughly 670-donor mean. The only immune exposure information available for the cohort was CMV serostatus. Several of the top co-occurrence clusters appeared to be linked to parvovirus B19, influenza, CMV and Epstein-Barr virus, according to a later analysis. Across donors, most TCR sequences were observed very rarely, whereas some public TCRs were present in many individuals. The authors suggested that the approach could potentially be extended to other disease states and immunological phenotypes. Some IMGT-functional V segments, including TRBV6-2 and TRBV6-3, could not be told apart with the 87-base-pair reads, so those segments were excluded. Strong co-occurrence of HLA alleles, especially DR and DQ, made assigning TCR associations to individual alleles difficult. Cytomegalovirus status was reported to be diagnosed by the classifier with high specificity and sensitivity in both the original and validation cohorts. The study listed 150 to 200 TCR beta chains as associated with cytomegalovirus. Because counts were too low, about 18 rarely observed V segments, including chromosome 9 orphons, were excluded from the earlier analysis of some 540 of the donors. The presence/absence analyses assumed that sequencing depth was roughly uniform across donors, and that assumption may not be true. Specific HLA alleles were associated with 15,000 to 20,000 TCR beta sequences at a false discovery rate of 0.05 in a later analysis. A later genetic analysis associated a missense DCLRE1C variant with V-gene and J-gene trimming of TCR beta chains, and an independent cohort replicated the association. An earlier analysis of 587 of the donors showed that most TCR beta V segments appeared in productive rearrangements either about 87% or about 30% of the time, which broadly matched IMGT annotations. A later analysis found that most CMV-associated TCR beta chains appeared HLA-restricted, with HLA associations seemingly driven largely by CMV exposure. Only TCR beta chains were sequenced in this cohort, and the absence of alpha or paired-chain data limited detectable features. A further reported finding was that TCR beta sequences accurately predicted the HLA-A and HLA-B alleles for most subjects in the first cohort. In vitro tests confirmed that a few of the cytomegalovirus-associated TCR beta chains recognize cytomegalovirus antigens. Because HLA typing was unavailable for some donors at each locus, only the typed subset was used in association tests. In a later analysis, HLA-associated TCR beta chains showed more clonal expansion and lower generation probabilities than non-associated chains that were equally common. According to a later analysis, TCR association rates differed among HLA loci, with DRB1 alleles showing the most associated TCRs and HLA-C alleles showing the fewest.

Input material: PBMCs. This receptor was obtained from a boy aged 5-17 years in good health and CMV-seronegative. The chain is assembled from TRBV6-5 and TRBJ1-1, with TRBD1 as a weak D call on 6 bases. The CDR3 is CASSYGGAEAFF. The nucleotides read TGTGCCAGCAGTTACGGGGGCGCTGAAGCTTTCTTT.